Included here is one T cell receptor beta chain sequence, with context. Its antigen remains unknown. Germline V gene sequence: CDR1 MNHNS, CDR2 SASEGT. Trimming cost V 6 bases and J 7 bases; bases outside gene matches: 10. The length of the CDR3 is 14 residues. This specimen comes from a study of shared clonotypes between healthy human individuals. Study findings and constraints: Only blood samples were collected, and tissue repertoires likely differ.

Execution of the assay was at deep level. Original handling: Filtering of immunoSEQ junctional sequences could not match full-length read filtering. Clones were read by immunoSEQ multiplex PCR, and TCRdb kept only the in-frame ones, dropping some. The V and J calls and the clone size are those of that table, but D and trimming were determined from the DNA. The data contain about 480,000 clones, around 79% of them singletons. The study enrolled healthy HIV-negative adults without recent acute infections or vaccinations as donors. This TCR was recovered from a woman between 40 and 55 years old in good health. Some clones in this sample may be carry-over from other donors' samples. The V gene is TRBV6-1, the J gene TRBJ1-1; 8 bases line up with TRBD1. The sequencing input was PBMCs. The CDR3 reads CASRPSGQGREAFF. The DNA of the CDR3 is TGTGCCAGCAGGCCATCCGGACAGGGCCGTGAAGCTTTCTTT.